What follows are 5 T cell receptor beta chains derived from one specimen sequenced in a study of blood T cells in healthy people across ages. A J-beta primer mix and a sample-barcoded 5' primer were used in a second PCR of about 7 to 12 cycles. TCRdb re-called the 5' RACE reads with MiXCR, one entry per CDR3 protein. The table lists about 1.6 million distinct CDR3 sequences, about 35% of them singletons. The specimen sequenced was blood. All receptors come from a woman aged 25 to 39 in good health.

The chain recombines TRBV5-4 with TRBJ2-2; 12 bases align to TRBD1. This CDR3 has 15 amino acids. The trim removed 4 bases at V and 4 bases at J, leaving 2 bases unmatched. Germline assignment: CDR1 SGHNT and CDR2 YYREEE (reference sequence). The CDR3 DNA reads TGTGCCAGCAGCGGGACAGGGGGCGGCACCGGGGAGCTGTTTTTT. Amino acid sequence: CASSGTGGGTGELFF. The complete variable domain, with remaining parts taken from reference TRBV5-4 and TRBJ2-2, reads ETGVTQSPTHLIKTRGQQVTLRCSSQSGHNTVSWYQQALGQGPQFIFQYYREEENGRGNFPPRFSGLQFPNYSSELNVNALELDDSALYLCASSGTGGGTGELFFGEGSRLTVL.

Many counts were recorded for this clonotype. The V gene is TRBV5-1, the J gene TRBJ2-6, with D perhaps TRBD1 (5 bases). Germline values: CDR1 SGHRS, CDR2 YFSETQ. Trimming removed 0 bases from V and 4 bases from J, with 8 bases in between. This CDR3 has 15 residues. CDR3 sequence: CASSLEGPGANVLTF. The CDR3 nucleotides are TGCGCCAGCAGCTTGGAGGGGCCCGGGGCCAACGTCCTGACTTTC.

Only a few counts were recorded for this clonotype. V is TRBV6-2 or TRBV6-3 and J is TRBJ2-3, with 9 bases that match TRBD2. Per germline, CDR1 MNHEY and CDR2 SVGEGT. Germline trimming cut 6 bases from V and 0 bases from J; bases unmatched to any gene: 7. This CDR3 is 16 amino acids long. The CDR3 reads CASRPSGRLSTDTQYF. CDR3 DNA sequence: TGTGCCAGCAGGCCCAGCGGGAGGCTAAGCACAGATACGCAGTATTTT.

A word on this clonotype: The junction and the germline gene differ at one end; a read error may be behind it. The chain combines TRBV6-6 with TRBJ2-1, with D tentatively TRBD2 (5 bases). CDR1 is MNHNY, CDR2 SVGAGI, per germline (reference sequence). The CDR3 length is 14 residues. CDR3 DNA sequence: TGTACCAGCAGTTCGGGAAGCAGCTACAATGAGCAGTTCTTC. Its protein is CTSSSGSSYNEQFF.

The chain combines TRBV10-3 with TRBJ1-1; maybe TRBD1 (5 bases). CDR3 length: 13 residues. Trimming shortened V by 4 bases and J by 1 base, and 7 bases separated the two germline ends. Germline CDR1 is ENHRY and CDR2 is SYGVKD. This CDR3 reads CAISARGNTEAFF. The DNA for the CDR3 is TGTGCCATCAGTGCAAGGGGGAACACTGAAGCTTTCTTT.